Presented here are 14 T cell receptor beta chains from one specimen sequenced in a study of blood T cell repertoires in COVID-19. The repertoire was sequenced with immunoSEQ multiplex PCR; TCRdb's copy has only in-frame clones and lacks some. The sample holds approximately 38,000 clones, 80% to 90% seen once. Source material: peripheral blood. These receptors were collected from a man aged 45-65 years with active or convalescent COVID-19.

The J gene is TRBJ2-1, the V gene TRBV29-1, with D unresolved. The CDR3 has 14 residues. Per the germline V gene, CDR1 is SQVTM and CDR2 is ANQGSEA. Trimming pared 2 bases from V and 0 bases from J, leaving 8 bases between. The CDR3 coding sequence is TGCAGCGTTGAAAGATTGAGCTCCTACAATGAGCAGTTCTTC. Translating it yields CSVERLSSYNEQFF.

This clone was counted a few times. The chain has TRBV14 and TRBJ1-2; D unresolved. Germline V CDR1 and CDR2: SGHDN, FVKESK. The CDR3 has 11 amino acids. Trimming cost V 4 bases and J 5 bases, with 5 bases left between them. The CDR3 here is CASSPRYGYTF. Written as DNA, the CDR3 is TGTGCCAGCAGCCCTAGGTATGGCTACACCTTC.

The rearrangement links TRBV2 to TRBJ1-5, with D possibly matching TRBD1 (5 bases). Trimming stripped 10 bases from V and 1 base from J, with 14 bases between. Germline V lookup: CDR1 SNHLY, CDR2 FYNNEI. The CDR3 spans 14 residues. CDR3 region: CAKISRGSNQPQHF. Written as DNA, the CDR3 is TGTGCCAAGATCTCCCGGGGGAGCAATCAGCCCCAGCATTTT. The variable domain in full, with the rest retrieved from reference TRBV2 and TRBJ1-5, is EPEVTQTPSHQVTQMGQEVILRCVPISNHLYFYWYRQILGQKVEFLVSFYNNEISEKSEIFDDQFSVERPDGSNFTLKIRSTKLEDSAMYFCAKISRGSNQPQHFGDGTRLSIL.

The chain joins TRBV2 to TRBJ2-5; tentatively, D is TRBD2 (6 bases). This CDR3 spans 14 amino acids. Between the trimmed V and J ends, which lost 7 bases and 4 bases, there was a span of 16 bases. Germline CDR1 is SNHLY and CDR2 is FYNNEI. Here the CDR3 DNA reads TGTGCCAGCACCGACGGGGGAGGCCGAGAGACCCAGTACTTC. It specifies CASTDGGGRETQYF. The complete variable domain, with remaining parts taken from reference TRBV2 and TRBJ2-5, reads EPEVTQTPSHQVTQMGQEVILRCVPISNHLYFYWYRQILGQKVEFLVSFYNNEISEKSEIFDDQFSVERPDGSNFTLKIRSTKLEDSAMYFCASTDGGGRETQYFGPGTRLLVL.

This chain uses TRBV7-8 with TRBJ1-4; 9 positions agree with TRBD1. Losses at the gene ends were 1 base for V and 8 bases for J; bases not matched to a gene: 5. CDR3 length equals 15 residues. Germline values: CDR1 SGHVS, CDR2 FQNEAQ. This chain's CDR3 is CASSLEGQGGEKLFF. CDR3 coding DNA: TGTGCCAGCAGCTTAGAGGGACAGGGAGGCGAAAAACTGTTTTTT. Using reference TRBV7-8 and TRBJ1-4 for the parts outside the CDR3, the full variable domain is GAGVSQSPRYKVAKRGQDVALRCDPISGHVSLFWYQQALGQGPEFLTYFQNEAQLDKSGLPSDRFFAERPEGSVSTLKIQRTQQEDSAVYLCASSLEGQGGEKLFFGSGTQLSVL.

The rearrangement uses TRBV5-1 and TRBJ1-1; D possibly corresponds to TRBD1 (5 bases). The CDR3 length is 13 residues. V was cut by 2 bases and J by 1 base, with 6 bases left in between. Germline V gene sequence: CDR1 SGHRS, CDR2 YFSETQ. The CDR3 DNA reads as TGCGCCAGCAGCTTTACAGGGAACACTGAAGCTTTCTTT. This codes for CASSFTGNTEAFF.

The chain uses TRBV12-1 and TRBJ2-2; the table assigns TRBD2, which was not confirmed against the DNA. TRBV12-1 is recorded as a pseudogene. This CDR3 is 14 amino acids long. The CDR3 DNA reads as TGTGCCAGCAGCTCGACTAGCAACACCGGGGAGCTGTTTTTT. Its protein is CASSSTSNTGELFF.

V and J are TRBV29-1 and TRBJ2-7, with D unresolved. CDR1 and CDR2 (germline): SQVTM, ANQGSEA. The CDR3 is 13 amino acids. Trimming cost V 4 bases and J 2 bases, with 12 bases left between them. The CDR3: CSVVDGGTYEQYV. In DNA, the CDR3 is TGCAGCGTTGTCGATGGTGGCACCTACGAGCAGTACGTC.

V gene TRBV2 combines with J gene TRBJ1-5, with TRBD1 as a possible D gene (6 bases). The CDR3 has 13 residues. Per the germline V gene, CDR1 is SNHLY and CDR2 is FYNNEI. Deletions cut 6 bases from V and 7 bases from J, with 13 bases between. This CDR3 is CASRGTGNQPQHF. The CDR3 DNA reads as TGTGCCAGCAGAGGTACAGGGAACCAGCCCCAGCATTTT.

The CDR3 bases are TGTGCCAGCTCACAAGGGACAGTTGAGCAGTTCTTC. Residues: CASSQGTVEQFF. The chain combines TRBV18 with TRBJ2-1; 7 bases are a match to TRBD1. Per germline, CDR1 KGHSH and CDR2 LQKENI. The CDR3 is made up of 12 amino acids. After removal of 4 bases from V and 9 bases from J, the junction contained 3 bases not matched to a gene.

The V call is TRBV28, the J call TRBJ1-2, with D possibly TRBD1 on 5 matching bases. The CDR3 consists of 12 residues. Germline loops: CDR1 MDHEN, CDR2 SYDVKM. The ends were cut back, 3 bases at V and 4 bases at J, with 6 bases in the middle. In DNA form, the CDR3 reads TGTGCCAGCAGTTTGGGGCCCTATGGCTACACCTTC. Its protein is CASSLGPYGYTF.

The V and J genes are TRBV9 and TRBJ2-2; 8 nucleotides match TRBD1. This CDR3 has 15 residues. Germline CDR1 is SGDLS and CDR2 is YYNGEE. The V gene end was trimmed by 2 bases and the J gene end by 4 bases; junction bases not matched to a gene: 4. The CDR3 coding sequence is TGTGCCAGCAGCGTCAGACAGGGGAGCACCGGGGAGCTGTTTTTT. As protein: CASSVRQGSTGELFF.

V usage is TRBV4-2 and J usage is TRBJ2-5; 11 nucleotides match TRBD2. Trimming at V came to 0 bases and at J to 3 bases, leaving 3 bases not matched to a gene. The CDR3 runs 16 residues. The germline V gene has CDR1 LGHNA and CDR2 YNFKEQ. CDR3 loop: CASSQDSSGGKETQYF. CDR3 nucleotides: TGTGCCAGCAGCCAAGATTCTAGCGGGGGGAAAGAGACCCAGTACTTC.

The V call is TRBV19, the J call TRBJ2-1; possibly TRBD2 for D (5 bases). Per the germline V gene, CDR1 is LNHDA and CDR2 is SQIVND (reference sequence). The CDR3 has 15 amino acids. Trimming cost V 1 base and J 4 bases, with 11 bases left between them. CDR3 DNA: TGTGCCAGTAGTATAGGGCGGGTGGGGTACAATGAGCAGTTCTTC. It yields the protein CASSIGRVGYNEQFF.